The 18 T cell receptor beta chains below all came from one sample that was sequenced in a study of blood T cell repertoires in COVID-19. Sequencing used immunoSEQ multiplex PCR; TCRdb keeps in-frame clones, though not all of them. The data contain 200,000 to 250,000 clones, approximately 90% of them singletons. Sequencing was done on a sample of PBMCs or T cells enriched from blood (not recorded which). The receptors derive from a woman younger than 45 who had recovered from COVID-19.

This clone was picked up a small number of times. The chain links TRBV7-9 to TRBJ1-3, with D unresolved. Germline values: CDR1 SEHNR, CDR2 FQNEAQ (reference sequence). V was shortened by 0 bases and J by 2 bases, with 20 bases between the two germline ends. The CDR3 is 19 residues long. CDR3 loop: CASSLAQRTRAVAGNTIYF. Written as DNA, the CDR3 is TGTGCCAGCAGCTTAGCGCAAAGAACTAGGGCCGTCGCTGGAAACACCATATATTTT.

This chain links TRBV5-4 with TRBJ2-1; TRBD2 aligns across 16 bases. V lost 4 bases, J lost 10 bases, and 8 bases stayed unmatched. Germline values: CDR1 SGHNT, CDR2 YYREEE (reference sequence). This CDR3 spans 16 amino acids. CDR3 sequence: CASSPGTSGRALEQFF. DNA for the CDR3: TGTGCCAGCAGCCCAGGGACTAGCGGGAGGGCGTTGGAGCAGTTCTTC.

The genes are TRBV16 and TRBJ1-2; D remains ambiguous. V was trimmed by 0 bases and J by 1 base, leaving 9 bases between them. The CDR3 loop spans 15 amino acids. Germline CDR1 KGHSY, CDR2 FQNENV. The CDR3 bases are TGTGCCAGCAGCCAATCCCGGCAGGTTAACTATGGCTACACCTTC. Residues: CASSQSRQVNYGYTF.

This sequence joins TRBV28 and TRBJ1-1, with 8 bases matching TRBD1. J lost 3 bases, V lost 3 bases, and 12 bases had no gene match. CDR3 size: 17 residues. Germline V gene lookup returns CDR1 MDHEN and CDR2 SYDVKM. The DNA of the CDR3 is TGTGCCAGCAGTTTCGCTCTGACCGGGACAGGTCACACTGAAGCTTTCTTT. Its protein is CASSFALTGTGHTEAFF.

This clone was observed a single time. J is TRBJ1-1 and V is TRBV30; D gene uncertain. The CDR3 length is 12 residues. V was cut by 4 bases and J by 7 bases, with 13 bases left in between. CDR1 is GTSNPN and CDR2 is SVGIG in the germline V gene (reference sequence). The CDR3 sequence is CAWTYSNHEAFF. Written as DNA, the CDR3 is TGTGCCTGGACTTATTCTAACCATGAAGCTTTCTTT.

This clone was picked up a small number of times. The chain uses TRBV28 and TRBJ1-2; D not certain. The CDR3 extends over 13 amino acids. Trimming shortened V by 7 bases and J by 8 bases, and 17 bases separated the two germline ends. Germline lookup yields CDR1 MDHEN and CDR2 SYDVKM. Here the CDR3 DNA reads TGTGCCAGCACCCCTCGAAGGCGGGGAGGCTACACCTTC. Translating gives CASTPRRRGGYTF.

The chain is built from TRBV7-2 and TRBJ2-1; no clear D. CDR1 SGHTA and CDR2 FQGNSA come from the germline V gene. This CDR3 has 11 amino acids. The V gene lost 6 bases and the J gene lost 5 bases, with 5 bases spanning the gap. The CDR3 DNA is TGTGCCAGCAGTCGGGACAATGAGCAGTTCTTC. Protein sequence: CASSRDNEQFF.

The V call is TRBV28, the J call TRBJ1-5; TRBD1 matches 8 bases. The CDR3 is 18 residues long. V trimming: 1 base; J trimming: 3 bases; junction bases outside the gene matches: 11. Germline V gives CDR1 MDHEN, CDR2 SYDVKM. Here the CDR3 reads CASSLSGRGRVYNQPQHF. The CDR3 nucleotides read TGTGCCAGCAGTTTATCCGGCAGGGGGCGGGTTTACAATCAGCCCCAGCATTTT. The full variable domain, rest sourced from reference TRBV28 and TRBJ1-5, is DVKVTQSSRYLVKRTGEKVFLECVQDMDHENMFWYRQDPGLGLRLIYFSYDVKMKEKGDIPEGYSVSREKKERFSLILESASTNQTSMYLCASSLSGRGRVYNQPQHFGDGTRLSIL.

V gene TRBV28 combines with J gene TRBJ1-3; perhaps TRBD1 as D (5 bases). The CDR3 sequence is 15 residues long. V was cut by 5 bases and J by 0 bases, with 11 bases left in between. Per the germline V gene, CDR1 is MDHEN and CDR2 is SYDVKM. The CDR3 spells CASSRGDSSGNTIYF. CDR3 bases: TGTGCCAGCAGTCGGGGGGACTCCTCTGGAAACACCATATATTTT.

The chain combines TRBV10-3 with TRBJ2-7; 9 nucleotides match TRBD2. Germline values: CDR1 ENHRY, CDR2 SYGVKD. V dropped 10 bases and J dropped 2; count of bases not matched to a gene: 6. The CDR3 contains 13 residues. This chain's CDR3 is CATEIAGAYEQYF. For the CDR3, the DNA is TGTGCCACGGAAATAGCGGGAGCCTACGAGCAGTACTTC.

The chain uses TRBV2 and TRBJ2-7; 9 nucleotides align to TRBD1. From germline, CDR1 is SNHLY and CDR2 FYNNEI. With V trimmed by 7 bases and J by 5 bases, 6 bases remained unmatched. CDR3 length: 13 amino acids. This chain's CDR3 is CASNRDRDNEQYF. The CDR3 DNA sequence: TGTGCCAGCAACCGGGACAGGGACAACGAGCAGTACTTC.

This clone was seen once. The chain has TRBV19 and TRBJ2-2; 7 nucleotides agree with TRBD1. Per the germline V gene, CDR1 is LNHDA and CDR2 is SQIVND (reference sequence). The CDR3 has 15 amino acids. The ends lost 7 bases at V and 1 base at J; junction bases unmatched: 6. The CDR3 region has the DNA TGTGCCAGTACCCGGGGACAGCAGAACACCGGGGAGCTGTTTTTT. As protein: CASTRGQQNTGELFF.

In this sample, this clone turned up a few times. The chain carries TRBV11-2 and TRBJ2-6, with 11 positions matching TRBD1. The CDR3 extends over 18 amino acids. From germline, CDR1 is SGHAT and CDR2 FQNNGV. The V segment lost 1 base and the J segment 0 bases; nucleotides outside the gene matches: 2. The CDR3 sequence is CASSLGTGGHSGANVLTF. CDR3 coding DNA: TGTGCCAGCAGCTTAGGGACAGGGGGCCACTCTGGGGCCAACGTCCTGACTTTC.

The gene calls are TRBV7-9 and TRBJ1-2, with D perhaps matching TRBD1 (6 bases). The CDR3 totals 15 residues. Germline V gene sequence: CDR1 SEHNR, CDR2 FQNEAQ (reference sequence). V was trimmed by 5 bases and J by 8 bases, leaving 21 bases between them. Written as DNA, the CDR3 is TGTGCCAGCAGCCCTAGGGGGGGCGGAGCGTACGGCTACACCTTC. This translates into CASSPRGGGAYGYTF. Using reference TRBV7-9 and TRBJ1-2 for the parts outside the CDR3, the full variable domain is DTGVSQNPRHKITKRGQNVTFRCDPISEHNRLYWYRQTLGQGPEFLTYFQNEAQLEKSRLLSDRFSAERPKGSFSTLEIQRTEQGDSAMYLCASSPRGGGAYGYTFGSGTRLTVV.

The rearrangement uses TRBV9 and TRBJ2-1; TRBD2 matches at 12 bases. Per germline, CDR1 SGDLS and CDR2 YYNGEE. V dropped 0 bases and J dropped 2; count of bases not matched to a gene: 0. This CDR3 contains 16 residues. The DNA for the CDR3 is TGTGCCAGCAGCGTAGCTAGCGGGAGGGCCTACAATGAGCAGTTCTTC. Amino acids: CASSVASGRAYNEQFF.

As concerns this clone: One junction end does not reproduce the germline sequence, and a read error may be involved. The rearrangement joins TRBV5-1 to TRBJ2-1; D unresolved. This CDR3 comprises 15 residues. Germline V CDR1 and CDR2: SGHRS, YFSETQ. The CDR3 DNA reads TGCGCCAGCAGTTTGGGTAGTTCGCCGATCGGTGAGCAGTTCTTC. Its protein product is CASSLGSSPIGEQFF.

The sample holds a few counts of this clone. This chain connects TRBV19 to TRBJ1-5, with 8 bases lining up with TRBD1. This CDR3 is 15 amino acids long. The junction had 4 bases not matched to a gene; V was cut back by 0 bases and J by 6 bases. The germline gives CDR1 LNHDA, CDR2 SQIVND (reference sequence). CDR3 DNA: TGTGCCAGTAGTATAGACCGGGACAGGACTCAGCCCCAGCATTTT. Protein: CASSIDRDRTQPQHF.

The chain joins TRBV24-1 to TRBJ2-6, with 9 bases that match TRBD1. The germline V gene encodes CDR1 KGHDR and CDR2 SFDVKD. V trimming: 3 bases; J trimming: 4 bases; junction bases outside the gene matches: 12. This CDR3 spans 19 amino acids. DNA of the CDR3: TGTGCCACCAGTGATCCCCGGACAGGGGTCGGACTCGGGGCCAACGTCCTGACTTTC. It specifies CATSDPRTGVGLGANVLTF.